The TCR beta chain under discussion was sequenced for a study of blood T cell repertoires in COVID-19. Trimming shortened V by 0 bases and J by 0 bases, and 9 bases separated the two germline ends. Germline CDR1 reads SGHRS; CDR2 reads YFSETQ. The CDR3 length is 15 residues. Original processing notes: Estimation of nucleated cell counts relied on the amplification of reference gene primers. Method: immunoSEQ multiplex PCR; TCRdb's copy keeps in-frame clones and lacks some. The V and J calls and clone size were taken over from that table, and D and trimming were inferred from the DNA. The sample has under 150,000 clones; about 91% are singletons.

Sequenced material: peripheral blood. The TCR comes from a human donor in a cohort sampled during active COVID-19. The rearrangement links TRBV5-1 to TRBJ1-2, with unresolved D. The CDR3 DNA reads TGCGCCAGCAGCTTGGGGCCGGAGGCTAACTATGGCTACACCTTC. It is translated as CASSLGPEANYGYTF.